A single sample gave rise to the 24 T cell receptor beta chains below, sequenced in a study of shared clonotypes between healthy human individuals. The table came from immunoSEQ multiplex PCR; TCRdb's copy has only in-frame clones and leaves some out. The sample consists of hundreds of thousands of clones, approximately 79% of them appearing once. The specimen was memory CD4+ T cells sorted from blood. As for subset: CD45RA-negative fraction. These receptors came from a woman between 25 and 40 years old in good health.

The CDR3 loop reads CASSPPLGAERGDTQYF. DNA for the CDR3: TGTGCCAGCTCACCACCACTAGGAGCGGAGCGCGGAGATACGCAGTATTTT. The chain couples TRBV18 to TRBJ2-3; D might be TRBD2 (5 bases). The CDR3 loop spans 17 amino acids. CDR1 is KGHSH and CDR2 is LQKENI in the germline V gene. V lost 0 bases to trimming and J lost 5 bases, with 18 bases between them. The whole variable domain, filled in from reference TRBV18 and TRBJ2-3, reads NAGVMQNPRHLVRRRGQEARLRCSPMKGHSHVYWYRQLPEEGLKFMVYLQKENIIDESGMPKERFSAEFPKEGPSILRIQQVVRGDSAAYFCASSPPLGAERGDTQYFGPGTRLTVL.

The rearrangement joins TRBV9 to TRBJ1-2; possibly TRBD1 for D (6 bases). Trimming took 0 bases from V and 6 from J, leaving 15 bases between them. There are 15 residues in the CDR3. Germline CDR1 SGDLS, CDR2 YYNGEE. CDR3: CASSVATLQGNGYTF. CDR3 sequence (DNA): TGTGCCAGCAGCGTAGCTACGTTGCAGGGGAATGGCTACACCTTC.

In its sample, this clone was seen a few times. The rearrangement uses TRBV28 and TRBJ1-1, with D maybe TRBD1 (6 bases). The CDR3 runs 14 residues. Germline lookup yields CDR1 MDHEN and CDR2 SYDVKM. The V gene lost 6 bases and the J gene lost 8 bases, with 19 bases spanning the gap. CDR3 protein: CASSSATGRVEAFF. CDR3 coding DNA: TGTGCCAGCAGCTCGGCTACAGGGAGAGTCGAAGCTTTCTTT.

The V gene is TRBV5-1, the J gene TRBJ1-1; D is unresolved. There are 13 residues in the CDR3. The germline V and J ends were trimmed by 3 bases and 5 bases, with 11 bases remaining between them. Looked up from germline, CDR1 is SGHRS and CDR2 is YFSETQ. The CDR3 is CASSSGPTTEAFF. CDR3 nucleotide sequence: TGCGCCAGCAGCTCCGGACCGACAACTGAAGCTTTCTTT.

This chain uses TRBV5-1 with TRBJ2-7; 7 positions agree with TRBD2. The germline gives CDR1 SGHRS, CDR2 YFSETQ. The CDR3 has 15 residues. V lost 0 bases, J lost 7 bases, and 10 bases stayed unmatched. In DNA, the CDR3 is TGCGCCAGCAGCTTGGAGCTAGCGGCCCCGGAGGAGCAGTACTTC. Encoded protein: CASSLELAAPEEQYF.

The V call is TRBV2, the J call TRBJ2-5; 9 bases map to TRBD2. The junction had 11 bases not matched to a gene; V was cut back by 6 bases and J by 3 bases. This CDR3 comprises 16 residues. From germline, CDR1 is SNHLY and CDR2 FYNNEI. The CDR3 loop reads CASSPTVAGGKETQYF. Here the CDR3 DNA reads TGTGCCAGCAGCCCCACGGTGGCGGGAGGGAAAGAGACCCAGTACTTC.

The V call is TRBV5-6, the J call TRBJ1-4; no clear D. The CDR3 totals 13 residues. The germline CDR1 and CDR2 sequences are SGHDT and YYEEEE. Trimming took 4 bases from V and 7 from J, leaving 11 bases between them. CDR3 nucleotides: TGTGCCAGCAGCCTGGACGCCGCTGAAAAACTGTTTTTT. It translates to CASSLDAAEKLFF.

This clone appeared once. The chain couples TRBV19 to TRBJ2-5; 7 bases align to TRBD1. This CDR3 has 16 residues. Germline assignment: CDR1 LNHDA and CDR2 SQIVND (reference sequence). The V segment lost 5 bases and the J segment 3 bases; nucleotides outside the gene matches: 12. The CDR3, as DNA: TGTGCCAGTAGTTCCCAATCGGCCGGGACAGAAGAGACCCAGTACTTC. It codes for CASSSQSAGTEETQYF.

This clone was detected a few times. The gene calls are TRBV29-1 and TRBJ1-2; no reliable D call. Looked up from germline, CDR1 is SQVTM and CDR2 is ANQGSEA. This CDR3 is 13 amino acids long. V was shortened by 4 bases and J by 3 bases, with 12 bases between the two germline ends. CDR3 residues: CSVGRMRDYGYTF. CDR3 sequence (DNA): TGCAGCGTTGGGCGGATGAGGGACTATGGCTACACCTTC.

Only a few counts were recorded for this clone. This chain links TRBV5-1 with TRBJ1-2; no clear D gene. Trimming cost V 4 bases and J 6 bases, with 19 bases left between them. CDR1 is SGHRS, CDR2 YFSETQ, per germline. The CDR3 length is 15 residues. DNA of the CDR3: TGCGCCAGCAGCCTGGTAGTATCGGGCCCCCATGGCTACACCTTC. Protein product: CASSLVVSGPHGYTF.

This clone has just a few counts. This chain connects TRBV9 to TRBJ2-2, with 7 bases matching TRBD2. The CDR3 has 16 residues. The V and J ends lost 1 base and 4 bases, in that order; junction bases with no gene match: 7. The V gene's germline CDR1 is SGDLS and CDR2 YYNGEE. DNA of the CDR3: TGTGCCAGCAGCGTACTGGGGGAGGGTGGCACCGGGGAGCTGTTTTTT. Translated: CASSVLGEGGTGELFF.

The chain recombines TRBV27 with TRBJ2-7, with D tentatively TRBD1 (5 bases). The V gene lost 1 base and the J gene lost 7 bases, with 14 bases spanning the gap. The germline V gene has CDR1 MNHEY and CDR2 SMNVEV (reference sequence). This CDR3 comprises 14 residues. The CDR3 region has the DNA TGTGCCAGCAGTTTATATAACAGGCCCGGGGAGCAGTACTTC. The encoded protein is CASSLYNRPGEQYF.

The chain recombines TRBV18 with TRBJ2-7; the D gene could be TRBD1 or TRBD2 (5 bases each). CDR1 is KGHSH and CDR2 is LQKENI in the germline V gene. V was trimmed by 6 bases and J by 8 bases, leaving 14 bases between them. This CDR3 contains 12 residues. CDR3 nucleotides: TGTGCCAGCTCCCCCCAGGGAGCGCAGCAGTACTTC. This encodes CASSPQGAQQYF.

The chain is built from TRBV4-2 and TRBJ1-5; D gene uncertain. Looked up from germline, CDR1 is LGHNA and CDR2 is YNFKEQ. V lost 0 bases, J lost 5 bases, and 5 bases lay in between. The CDR3 has 13 amino acids. CDR3 nucleotide sequence: TGTGCCAGCAGCCAAGATAGGGATCAGCCCCAGCATTTT. It yields the protein CASSQDRDQPQHF.

This clone appeared once. The chain links TRBV19 to TRBJ1-2; TRBD1 matches at 9 bases. The CDR3 contains 16 residues. V shed 7 bases and J 8 bases; nucleotides not matched to a gene: 17. Germline V lookup: CDR1 LNHDA, CDR2 SQIVND (reference sequence). CDR3 residues: CASKPGQGSLLGGYTF. The CDR3 bases are TGTGCCAGTAAACCGGGACAGGGTAGTTTACTCGGAGGCTACACCTTC.

This chain joins TRBV11-2 and TRBJ2-7; 7 bases fit TRBD2. This CDR3 is built from 16 residues. Trimming took 5 bases from V and 1 from J; bases not matched to a gene: 11. From germline, CDR1 is SGHAT and CDR2 FQNNGV. The CDR3 DNA reads TGTGCCAGCAGCACCACTGCGGGAGCCAGTTCCTACGAGCAGTACTTC. It is translated as CASSTTAGASSYEQYF.

This clone occurred once. CDR3 protein: CASSRMISYNEQFF. CDR3 in DNA: TGTGCCAGTAGCAGGATGATAAGCTACAATGAGCAGTTCTTC. V gene TRBV19 combines with J gene TRBJ2-1, with D unclear. Germline values: CDR1 LNHDA, CDR2 SQIVND (reference sequence). Trimming removed 6 bases from V and 3 bases from J, with 12 bases in between. This CDR3 spans 14 amino acids.

V and J are TRBV6-1 and TRBJ1-5, with 10 positions matching TRBD1. CDR3 length: 14 residues. From germline, CDR1 is MNHNS and CDR2 SASEGT. After removal of 6 bases from V and 6 bases from J, the junction contained 5 bases not matched to a gene. CDR3 sequence (DNA): TGTGCCAGCAGCCCGGGACAGGGGAGTCAGCCCCAGCATTTT. Translation gives CASSPGQGSQPQHF.

The chain links TRBV6-5 to TRBJ2-5; D might be TRBD1 (5 bases). Deletions cut 0 bases from V and 2 bases from J, with 7 bases between. The CDR3 has 14 amino acids. CDR1 is MNHEY and CDR2 is SVGAGI in the germline V gene. The CDR3 is CASSYSGDQETQYF. In nucleotides, the CDR3 is TGTGCCAGCAGTTACTCAGGGGATCAAGAGACCCAGTACTTC.

V is TRBV5-6 and J is TRBJ2-5; D is possibly TRBD1 (6 bases). The V gene lost 0 bases and the J gene lost 2 bases, with 11 bases spanning the gap. This CDR3 has 15 amino acids. CDR1 SGHDT and CDR2 YYEEEE come from the germline V gene. CDR3 in amino acids: CASSLGDRSQETQYF. CDR3 DNA sequence: TGTGCCAGCAGCTTGGGTGACAGGTCACAAGAGACCCAGTACTTC. Filled out from reference TRBV5-6 and TRBJ2-5, the complete variable domain reads DAGVTQSPTHLIKTRGQQVTLRCSPKSGHDTVSWYQQALGQGPQFIFQYYEEEERQRGNFPDRFSGHQFPNYSSELNVNALLLGDSALYLCASSLGDRSQETQYFGPGTRLLVL.

The chain couples TRBV25-1 to TRBJ1-2; perhaps TRBD1 as D (5 bases). CDR3 length: 16 amino acids. V lost 1 base and J lost 4, with 16 bases in between. Germline loops: CDR1 MGHDK, CDR2 SYGVNS. This CDR3 reads CASSESGTREAYGYTF. Written as DNA, the CDR3 is TGTGCCAGCAGTGAATCGGGGACTCGAGAAGCCTATGGCTACACCTTC.

The chain combines TRBV4-2 with TRBJ1-1; D may be TRBD1 (5 bases). CDR1 is LGHNA and CDR2 is YNFKEQ in the germline V gene. Trimming removed 7 bases from V and 5 bases from J, with 14 bases in between. The CDR3 sequence is 13 residues long. CDR3 residues: CASTAGQRTEAFF. As DNA, the CDR3 is TGTGCCAGCACTGCAGGACAACGAACTGAAGCTTTCTTT.

This chain links TRBV6-1 with TRBJ2-5; D gene ambiguous. In germline, CDR1 is MNHNS, CDR2 SASEGT. Between the trimmed V and J ends, which lost 6 bases and 2 bases, there was a span of 10 bases. The CDR3 has 13 amino acids. The CDR3 sequence is CASSQGYQETQYF. The CDR3 bases are TGTGCCAGCAGCCAAGGATATCAAGAGACCCAGTACTTC.

The V and J genes are TRBV11-2 and TRBJ2-7; D is perhaps TRBD2 (6 bases). Germline-derived CDR1 and CDR2 are SGHAT and FQNNGV. V gave up 0 bases and J gave up 2 bases, with 11 bases separating them. The CDR3 contains 15 residues. The DNA for the CDR3 is TGTGCCAGCAGCTTAGAGTTGGGGGGACCCTACGAGCAGTACTTC. It codes for CASSLELGGPYEQYF. Full variable domain (outside the CDR3, taken from reference TRBV11-2 and TRBJ2-7): EAGVAQSPRYKIIEKRQSVAFWCNPISGHATLYWYQQILGQGPKLLIQFQNNGVVDDSQLPKDRFSAERLKGVDSTLKIQPAKLEDSAVYLCASSLELGGPYEQYFGPGTRLTVT.